The 5 T cell receptor beta chains below come from one sample, sequenced in a study of response to subunit inactivated influenza vaccine. MiXCR, applied by TCRdb to the RT-PCR reads, yields one record per CDR3 protein. The repertoire holds about 520,000 distinct CDR3 sequences, with roughly 25% as singletons. The sample in question was CD4+ T cells sorted from PBMCs, obtained 4 to 6 days after vaccination. The receptors stem from a man aged 45 to 65 who received an inactivated influenza vaccine.

In its sample, this clonotype was seen a few times. The CDR3 DNA follows: TGTGCCAGCAGCCAAGACCGGACAGGGGGAGACGAGCAGTTCTTC. Translation: CASSQDRTGGDEQFF. The chain joins TRBV7-2 to TRBJ2-1; 10 bases line up with TRBD1. Trimming took 5 bases from V and 10 from J; bases not matched to a gene: 11. The length of the CDR3 is 15 residues. Germline V gene data show CDR1 as SGHTA and CDR2 as FQGNSA. Full variable domain (remainder filled in from reference TRBV7-2 and TRBJ2-1): GAGVSQSPSNKVTEKGKDVELRCDPISGHTALYWYRQSLGQGLEFLIYFQGNSAPDKSGLPSDRFSAERTGGSVSTLTIQRTQQEDSAVYLCASSQDRTGGDEQFFGPGTRLTVL.

This clonotype was seen a few times. V is TRBV28 and J is TRBJ2-7; 9 bases align to TRBD1. With V trimmed by 4 bases and J by 3 bases, 1 base remained unmatched. The length of the CDR3 is 13 residues. Germline CDR1 MDHEN, CDR2 SYDVKM. The CDR3 DNA is TGTGCCAGCAGTTGGGGACAGGGCTACGAGCAGTACTTC. This encodes CASSWGQGYEQYF.

The V and J genes are TRBV20-1 and TRBJ1-1; D not resolved. With 2 bases removed from V and 4 bases from J, the gap between germline ends came to 14 bases. This CDR3 comprises 14 residues. Germline V lookup: CDR1 DFQATT, CDR2 SNEGSKA (reference sequence). CDR3 residues: CSARSPVGGTEAFF. DNA of the CDR3: TGCAGTGCTAGATCCCCAGTAGGCGGCACTGAAGCTTTCTTT.

The chain is built from TRBV7-9 and TRBJ2-7; TRBD2 matches at 9 bases. Germline V gives CDR1 SEHNR, CDR2 FQNEAQ (reference sequence). With V trimmed by 2 bases and J by 3 bases, 8 bases remained unmatched. The CDR3 loop spans 16 amino acids. CDR3 region: CASSLLPREGLYEQYF. The DNA of the CDR3 is TGTGCCAGCAGCTTACTCCCGCGGGAGGGCCTCTACGAGCAGTACTTC.

This clonotype appeared a few times. The rearrangement links TRBV14 to TRBJ2-1; D remains ambiguous. From germline, CDR1 is SGHDN and CDR2 FVKESK. The CDR3 runs 12 residues. V shed 5 bases and J shed 4 bases, with 6 bases lying between them. The CDR3 loop reads CASSKGYNEQFF. CDR3 DNA: TGTGCCAGCAGCAAAGGGTACAATGAGCAGTTCTTC.